Listed below are T cell receptor beta chains from one sample, sequenced in a study of beta chain features in type 1 diabetes. Sequencing used immunoSEQ multiplex PCR; TCRdb keeps in-frame clones, though not all of them. The sample lists roughly 15,000 clones, approximately 76% occurring once. Material: stem cell memory CD4+ T cells from blood. These TCRs come from a woman aged 18-30 years with type 1 diabetes. CDR3s include the opening cysteine and the closing phenylalanine or tryptophan. The D gene is left open where the match is weak. Rows give clone size only sometimes, using once, few, many, or a class for an expanded clone.

v_call	d_call	j_call	clone_size	cdr3_nt	cdr3_aa
TRBV27	TRBD2	TRBJ2-7	-	TGTGCCAGCAGTTCGACATTACCCTATTTAGGACTAGCGGGAGACGAGCAGTACTTC	CASSSTLPYLGLAGDEQYF
TRBV9	TRBD2	TRBJ2-1	few	TGTGCCAGCAGTCTTAGCGGGAGTTCCTACAATGAGCAGTTCTTC	CASSLSGSSYNEQFF
TRBV9	TRBD2	TRBJ2-1	-	TGTGCCAGCAGCGTAGCTGCCTACCGCGGGAGGTACAATGAGCAGTTCTTC	CASSVAAYRGRYNEQFF
TRBV12-5	TRBD1	TRBJ1-5	-	TGTGCTAGTGGTTTGGTACTCACCAGGGACAGTCAGCCCCAGCATTTT	CASGLVLTRDSQPQHF
TRBV29-1	TRBD1	TRBJ1-2	-	TGCAGCGCGACAGGGGGAAATGGCTACACCTTC	CSATGGNGYTF
TRBV6-5	TRBD1	TRBJ1-2	-	TGTGCCAGCAGTCCCAGGACAGGGGGCACGTATGGCTACACCTTC	CASSPRTGGTYGYTF
TRBV29-1	TRBD1	TRBJ1-1	few	TGCAGCGTTAACCACAGGGGTGGGAACACTGAAGCTTTCTTT	CSVNHRGGNTEAFF
TRBV5-4	-	TRBJ1-1	-	TGTGCCAGCAGCTTGGAGGGGGGGACTGAAGCTTTCTTT	CASSLEGGTEAFF
TRBV9	-	TRBJ2-3	-	TGTGCCAGCAGCACGAGTCCCCCAGATACGCAGTATTTT	CASSTSPPDTQYF
TRBV19	-	TRBJ2-5	once	TGTGCCAGTAGCTTAGACGGGGAAGAGACCCAGTACTTC	CASSLDGEETQYF
TRBV7-2	TRBD1	TRBJ1-1	-	TGTGCCAGCAGCTTTCGACAGGGAATTGTTGAAGCTTTCTTT	CASSFRQGIVEAFF
TRBV19	TRBD1	TRBJ2-7	few	TGTGCCAGTAGTCCGGACAGGGGGGCCACCGAGCAGTACTTC	CASSPDRGATEQYF
TRBV5-1	TRBD1	TRBJ2-2	once	TGCGCCAGCAGCCTAGGACAGGGAAACACCGGGGAGCTGTTTTTT	CASSLGQGNTGELFF
TRBV7-9	-	TRBJ1-1	-	TGTGCCAGCAGTTCACAGGGGAACACTGAAGCTTTCTTT	CASSSQGNTEAFF
TRBV10-3	-	TRBJ2-1	-	TGTGCCACCGGGGAGACCGACGACAATGAGCAGTTCTTC	CATGETDDNEQFF
TRBV30	-	TRBJ2-3	few	TGTGCCTGGAGGCAGGGGGGCTCCACAGATACGCAGTATTTT	CAWRQGGSTDTQYF
TRBV9	-	TRBJ2-1	-	TGTGCCAGCAGCTCCCGACAGGCTCTTACTGTCAATGAGCAGTTCTTC	CASSSRQALTVNEQFF
TRBV5-1	TRBD1	TRBJ2-4	-	TGCGCCAGCAGCCGGAGTGGGGACAGGGGGCCTGGAGGGTCCAAAAACATTCAGTACTTC	CASSRSGDRGPGGSKNIQYF
TRBV30	TRBD1	TRBJ1-3	-	TGTGCCTGGAGCGACCGGGACAGGGGCGCCTCTCTCTCTGGAAACACCATATATTTT	CAWSDRDRGASLSGNTIYF
TRBV2	TRBD1	TRBJ2-7	-	TGTGCCAGCAGTGAAGACAGGGGCAAAACCTACGAGCAGTACTTC	CASSEDRGKTYEQYF
TRBV19	-	TRBJ1-2	-	TGTGCCAGTAGCAAACAGGGCCGCTACACCTTC	CASSKQGRYTF
TRBV7-9	-	TRBJ1-4	-	TGTGCCAGCAGCCTTTCTTATGAAAAACTGTTTTTT	CASSLSYEKLFF
TRBV5-1	-	TRBJ2-7	-	TGCGCCAGCAGCTTGGACGCGGTGTTCTACGAGCAGTACTTC	CASSLDAVFYEQYF
TRBV6-5	-	TRBJ2-5	-	TGTGCCAGCAGCAACACAGGTGTCCAAGAGACCCAGTACTTC	CASSNTGVQETQYF
TRBV11-2	-	TRBJ2-7	-	TGTGCCAGCAGCCCCCGGACAGCCTTAATGGCCTACGAGCAGTACTTC	CASSPRTALMAYEQYF
TRBV5-6	-	TRBJ2-5	-	TGTGCCAGCAGCTTGGAGTTGCCCGGGTCAGACGAGACCCAGTACTTC	CASSLELPGSDETQYF
TRBV5-1	-	TRBJ2-1	-	TGCGCCAGCAGCTTGCTAGGCGGATGGAATGAGCAGTTCTTC	CASSLLGGWNEQFF
TRBV28	-	TRBJ1-2	-	TGTGCCAGCAGTTTGGGTCCCCCGGGGGGCCCCCTCACCTTC	CASSLGPPGGPLTF
TRBV28	-	TRBJ1-2	-	TGTGCCAGCAGTTTCCCGTCGGCTGTGAGACAGAGGTCTCCTGACTATGGCTACACCTTC	CASSFPSAVRQRSPDYGYTF
TRBV7-3	TRBD2	TRBJ2-1	few	TGTGCCAGCAGCAAAATCGGGACTACGGATGAGCAGTTCTTC	CASSKIGTTDEQFF
TRBV4-1	-	TRBJ2-1	-	TGCGCCAGCAGCCAGGGGAGGGGGGCCTGGCATGAGCAGTTCTTC	CASSQGRGAWHEQFF
TRBV2	TRBD1	TRBJ1-2	-	TGTGCCAGCTGGCCCGGGACAGGGGGATATGGCTACACCTTC	CASWPGTGGYGYTF
TRBV20-1	-	TRBJ1-2	-	TGCAGTGCTAGGGGCGGGGGCGGCTACACCTTC	CSARGGGGYTF
TRBV5-1	TRBD1	TRBJ2-5	-	TGCGCCAGCAGCTTGGGGACAGGGAAGGAGACCCAGTACTTC	CASSLGTGKETQYF
TRBV6-6	TRBD1	TRBJ1-1	once	TGTGCCAGCAGTTCGACAGGGATTGAAGCTTTCTTT	CASSSTGIEAFF
TRBV7-3	-	TRBJ2-3	-	TGTGCCAGCAGCTCCTTAGCGACCCGCACAGATACGCAGTATTTT	CASSSLATRTDTQYF
TRBV28	TRBD1	TRBJ1-4	-	TGTGCCAGCAGTGAGGGACAGGGTAATGAAAAACTGTTTTTT	CASSEGQGNEKLFF
TRBV28	TRBD2	TRBJ2-1	-	TGTGCCAGCAGTTTATGGATGGTGGGACAGTGGACTAGCGGGATCCTCTACAATGAGCAGTTCTTC	CASSLWMVGQWTSGILYNEQFF
TRBV11-2	-	TRBJ2-2	-	TGTGCCAGCAGGAACTTGCAGGCCGCGAACACCGGGGAGCTGTTTTTT	CASRNLQAANTGELFF
TRBV7-9	TRBD2	TRBJ2-1	-	TGTGCCAGCAGCTTGGGACTAGCGGGAGGGGGAGTTGACAATGAGCAGTTCTTC	CASSLGLAGGGVDNEQFF
TRBV5-6	-	TRBJ1-2	-	TGTGCCAGCAGCCAGCCCGGGGGACCCTATGGCTACACCTTC	CASSQPGGPYGYTF
TRBV5-1	-	TRBJ2-1	-	TGCGCCAGCAGCTCCCTCCCCCCCTACAATGAGCAGTTCTTC	CASSSLPPYNEQFF
TRBV5-1	-	TRBJ1-4	once	TGCGCCAGCAGCTTGTCCGGGGAAAAACTGTTTTTT	CASSLSGEKLFF
TRBV29-1	-	TRBJ2-3	-	TGCAGCGTTGAAGCCCTTGCGGATACGCAGTATTTT	CSVEALADTQYF
TRBV29-1	-	TRBJ2-2	few	TGCAGCGTTTACTTGGGGCTAGGACGGACAAACACCGGGGAGCTGTTTTTT	CSVYLGLGRTNTGELFF
TRBV5-6	TRBD2	TRBJ2-7	-	TGTGCCAGCAGCCTCACCAGAGCGGGATTCCACGAGCAGTACTTC	CASSLTRAGFHEQYF
TRBV18	-	TRBJ1-2	-	TGTGCCAGCTCACGGACTGCGGAGAGCCACCGAACCTATGGCTACACCTTC	CASSRTAESHRTYGYTF
TRBV5-1	-	TRBJ2-7	-	TGCGCCAGCAGCTTGGCACAGCAATCCTACGAGCAGTACTTC	CASSLAQQSYEQYF